This paragraph reports one T cell receptor (beta chain). What it binds is not known. This could be a read error, since a much larger clone is one nucleotide away. The CDR3 is 14 amino acids. The J segment lost 4 bases and the V segment lost 6 bases, leaving 8 bases of the junction unmatched. Germline CDR1 and CDR2: MDHEN and SYDVKM. The data derive from a study of glioma-infiltrating T cells. General study results and limits: Tissue and blood shared very few CDR3 sequences. Gliomas, especially low-grade, showed above-expected tissue-blood divergence; non-neoplastic patients showed below.

TCR alpha and beta CDR3 regions were amplified from RNA using iRepertoire nested multiplex PCR. Tissue mRNA or PBMC total RNA, about 95-450 ng, went into one-step reverse transcription and amplification. TCRdb independently ran MiXCR on the multiplex PCR reads; one entry per CDR3 protein. Of around 190,000 distinct CDR3 sequences in the sample, about 47% were seen once. J is TRBJ2-5 and V is TRBV28, with 7 bases aligning to TRBD1. The sample comprised glioma tissue, nonneoplastic brain tissue, or PBMCs (not recorded which). The sequence came from a human donor with low-grade glioma or glioblastoma, undergoing nonglioma brain surgery, or in good health (not recorded which). The chain's CDR3 is CASRGQARGETQYF. CDR3 DNA: TGTGCCAGCAGAGGACAGGCCCGGGGAGAGACCCAGTACTTC. Full variable domain (missing parts from reference TRBV28 and TRBJ2-5): DVKVTQSSRYLVKRTGEKVFLECVQDMDHENMFWYRQDPGLGLRLIYFSYDVKMKEKGDIPEGYSVSREKKERFSLILESASTNQTSMYLCASRGQARGETQYFGPGTRLLVL.